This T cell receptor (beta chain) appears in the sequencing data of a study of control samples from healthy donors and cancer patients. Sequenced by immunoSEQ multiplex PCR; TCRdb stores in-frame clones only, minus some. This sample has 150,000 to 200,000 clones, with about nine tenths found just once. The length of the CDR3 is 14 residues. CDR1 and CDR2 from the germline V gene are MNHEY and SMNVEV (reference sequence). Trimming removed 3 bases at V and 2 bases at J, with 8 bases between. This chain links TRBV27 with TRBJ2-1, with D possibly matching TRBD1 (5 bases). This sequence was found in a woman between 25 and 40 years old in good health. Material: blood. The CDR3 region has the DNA TGTGCCAGCAGTTTCCAGGGCACCTACAATGAGCAGTTCTTC. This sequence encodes CASSFQGTYNEQFF.